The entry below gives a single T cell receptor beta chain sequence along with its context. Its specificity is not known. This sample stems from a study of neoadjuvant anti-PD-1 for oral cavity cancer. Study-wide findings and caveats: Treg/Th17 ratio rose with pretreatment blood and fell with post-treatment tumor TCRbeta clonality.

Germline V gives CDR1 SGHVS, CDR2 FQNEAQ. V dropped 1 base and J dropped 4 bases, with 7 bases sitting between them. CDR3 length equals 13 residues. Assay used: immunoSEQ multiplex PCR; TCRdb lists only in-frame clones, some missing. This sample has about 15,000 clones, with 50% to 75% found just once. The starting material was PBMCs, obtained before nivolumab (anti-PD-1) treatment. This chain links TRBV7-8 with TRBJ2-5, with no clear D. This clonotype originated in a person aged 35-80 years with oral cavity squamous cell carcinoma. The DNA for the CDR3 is TGTGCCAGCAGCTTAGGGAACCGAGAGACCCAGTACTTC. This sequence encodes CASSLGNRETQYF.